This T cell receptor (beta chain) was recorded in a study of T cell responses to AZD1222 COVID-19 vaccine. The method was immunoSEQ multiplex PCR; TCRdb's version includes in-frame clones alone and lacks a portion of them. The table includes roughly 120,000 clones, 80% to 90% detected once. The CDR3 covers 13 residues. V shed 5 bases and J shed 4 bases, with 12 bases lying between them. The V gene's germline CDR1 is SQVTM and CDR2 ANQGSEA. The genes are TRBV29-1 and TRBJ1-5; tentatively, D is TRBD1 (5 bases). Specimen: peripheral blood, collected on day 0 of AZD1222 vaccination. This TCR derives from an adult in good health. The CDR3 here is CSVSDRLNQPQHF. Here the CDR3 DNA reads TGCAGCGTTTCAGACAGACTGAATCAGCCCCAGCATTTT.